The sequence of this T cell receptor beta chain was determined in a study of vaccination and CD4 T cells after COVID-19. On the study more broadly: Two doses of either BNT162b2 or mRNA-1273 vaccine were given to participants. The peptides that stimulated the cells were overlapping spike peptides from SARS-CoV-2, HCoV-NL63, HCoV-OC43 and HCoV-229E.

On this clonotype itself: What it binds is unknown.

The J segment lost 2 bases and the V segment lost 6 bases, leaving 10 bases of the junction unmatched. CDR1 and CDR2 (germline): MNHNS, SASEGT. The CDR3 consists of 18 residues. As for treatment: approximately 11-day PBMC culture with coronavirus spike peptide pools or control peptides (ViraFEST assay). Fresh replacement IL-2 medium substituted for half the medium on days 3 and 7. An Oncomine TCR Beta short-read assay was used to sequence the DNA from cultured CD4+ T cells. Investigators obtained genomic DNA by extraction from cultured CD4+ T cells. TCRdb passed the PCR reads through MiXCR, listing each CDR3 protein once. Of around 15,000 distinct CDR3 sequences in the sample, 45% to 65% were seen once.

The clonotype comes from a human donor who had recovered from COVID-19. The sample taken for sequencing was CD4+ T cells from blood, cultured in vitro. This chain joins TRBV6-1 and TRBJ2-3; 14 bases are shared with TRBD2. In nucleotides, the CDR3 is TGTGCCAGCAGCCGGCCGGGACTAGCGGGGGCGTACACAGATACGCAGTATTTT. As protein: CASSRPGLAGAYTDTQYF.